This is a list of T cell receptor beta chains from one sample in a study of pediatric ulcerative colitis. Sequencing used immunoSEQ multiplex PCR; TCRdb keeps in-frame clones, though not all of them. The data hold 60,000 or so clones, with 70% to 85% observed a single time. Sequenced: blood. These receptors were obtained from a boy aged 10-17 years with moderate ulcerative colitis. CDR3s include the opening cysteine and the closing phenylalanine or tryptophan. D genes are given only for firm matches. For some rows the clone size is stated as once, few or many, or as a class when expanded; others skip it.

clone size: -; V gene: TRBV6-5; D gene: -; J gene: TRBJ1-2; CDR3 DNA: TGTGCCAGCAGAAACAGGGCAGGGGTCCTCTATGGCTACACCTTC; CDR3 protein: CASRNRAGVLYGYTF
clone size: -; V gene: TRBV5-8; D gene: -; J gene: TRBJ1-4; CDR3 DNA: TGTGCCAGCAGCTTTTGGGGGACTAATGAAAAACTGTTTTTT; CDR3 protein: CASSFWGTNEKLFF
clone size: once; V gene: TRBV29-1; D gene: TRBD1; J gene: TRBJ2-3; CDR3 DNA: TGCAGCGCCGGACAGGGTACAGATACGCAGTATTTT; CDR3 protein: CSAGQGTDTQYF
clone size: -; V gene: TRBV7-9; D gene: -; J gene: TRBJ2-7; CDR3 DNA: TGTGCCAGCAGCTTGGGGGCTTCCACTCCCTACGAGCAGTACTTC; CDR3 protein: CASSLGASTPYEQYF
clone size: -; V gene: TRBV25-1; D gene: TRBD1; J gene: TRBJ1-2; CDR3 DNA: TGTGCCAGCGGACAGGGCTCTGGCTACACCTTC; CDR3 protein: CASGQGSGYTF
clone size: -; V gene: TRBV5-1; D gene: -; J gene: TRBJ2-7; CDR3 DNA: TGCGCCAGCAGCTTGGAGCTGCGGTCCTACGAGCAGTACTTC; CDR3 protein: CASSLELRSYEQYF
clone size: -; V gene: TRBV5-1; D gene: TRBD1; J gene: TRBJ2-1; CDR3 DNA: TGCGCCAGCAGCTTTGGACAGGGGGCGTCTAGGACCTACAATGAGCAGTTCTTC; CDR3 protein: CASSFGQGASRTYNEQFF
clone size: -; V gene: TRBV19; D gene: TRBD1; J gene: TRBJ1-2; CDR3 DNA: TGTGCCAGTAGTATCACGGGACAGGGGTTCTATGGCTACACCTTC; CDR3 protein: CASSITGQGFYGYTF
clone size: -; V gene: TRBV27; D gene: -; J gene: TRBJ1-1; CDR3 DNA: TGTGCCAGCTCCTTCCGGGGGGAGCGGGCTTTCTTT; CDR3 protein: CASSFRGERAFF
clone size: -; V gene: TRBV29-1; D gene: -; J gene: TRBJ2-1; CDR3 DNA: TGCAGCTTTGGACACACCAGTACCTACAATGAGCAGTTCTTC; CDR3 protein: CSFGHTSTYNEQFF
clone size: -; V gene: TRBV5-1; D gene: -; J gene: TRBJ2-1; CDR3 DNA: TGCGCCAGCAGCTTGTTAGCGAGTGAGCAGTTCTTC; CDR3 protein: CASSLLASEQFF
clone size: -; V gene: TRBV5-5; D gene: TRBD1; J gene: TRBJ2-1; CDR3 DNA: TGTGCCAGCAGCACTACAGGGGTGGTATCCTACAATGAGCAGTTCTTC; CDR3 protein: CASSTTGVVSYNEQFF
clone size: -; V gene: TRBV5-1; D gene: -; J gene: TRBJ1-4; CDR3 DNA: TGCGCCAGCAGCTTTCAGTTAGATGAAAAACTGTTTTTT; CDR3 protein: CASSFQLDEKLFF
clone size: -; V gene: TRBV2; D gene: TRBD1; J gene: TRBJ1-2; CDR3 DNA: TGTGCCAGCAGCAAACAGGGGACTAACTATGGCTACACCTTC; CDR3 protein: CASSKQGTNYGYTF
clone size: -; V gene: TRBV9; D gene: -; J gene: TRBJ1-1; CDR3 DNA: TGTGCCAGCAGCGTAGACTCAGTTGGGGCTGAAGCTTTCTTT; CDR3 protein: CASSVDSVGAEAFF
clone size: -; V gene: TRBV2; D gene: TRBD2; J gene: TRBJ2-1; CDR3 DNA: TGTGCCAGCAGTTCTGGACTAGCGGGGGGGCGCAATGAGCAGTTCTTC; CDR3 protein: CASSSGLAGGRNEQFF
clone size: -; V gene: TRBV7-8; D gene: -; J gene: TRBJ2-3; CDR3 DNA: TGTGCCAGCAGCCCCCAATTAGGGGGTCGGACAGATACGCAGTATTTT; CDR3 protein: CASSPQLGGRTDTQYF
clone size: -; V gene: TRBV4-2; D gene: -; J gene: TRBJ1-1; CDR3 DNA: TGTGCCAGCAGCCAAGATGCAGGGGCGAACACTGAAGCTTTCTTT; CDR3 protein: CASSQDAGANTEAFF
clone size: -; V gene: TRBV5-1; D gene: TRBD1; J gene: TRBJ2-1; CDR3 DNA: TGCGCCAGCAGCCCTATCCTGACGGGACAGGGGAGGAATGAGCAGTTCTTC; CDR3 protein: CASSPILTGQGRNEQFF
clone size: -; V gene: TRBV18; D gene: -; J gene: TRBJ1-1; CDR3 DNA: TGTGCCAGCTCACCGACCCCGTGGGCTTTCTTT; CDR3 protein: CASSPTPWAFF
clone size: -; V gene: TRBV27; D gene: -; J gene: TRBJ1-2; CDR3 DNA: TGTGCCAGCAGTTCGAGCCCCCCCCGGGGAGGTAACTATGGCTACACCTTC; CDR3 protein: CASSSSPPRGGNYGYTF
clone size: once; V gene: TRBV4-1; D gene: TRBD2; J gene: TRBJ2-1; CDR3 DNA: TGCGCCAGCAGCCAAGAGTTGCGGGGGTCGTTCAATGAGCAGTTCTTC; CDR3 protein: CASSQELRGSFNEQFF
clone size: -; V gene: TRBV29-1; D gene: -; J gene: TRBJ1-2; CDR3 DNA: TGCAGCGTTCCCGCGGGGGGAAGCCATAACTATGGCTACACCTTC; CDR3 protein: CSVPAGGSHNYGYTF
clone size: -; V gene: TRBV19; D gene: -; J gene: TRBJ1-1; CDR3 DNA: TGTGCCAGTGCCCTCGACCGGGCTCATCAGAACACTGAAGCTTTCTTT; CDR3 protein: CASALDRAHQNTEAFF
clone size: -; V gene: TRBV4-3; D gene: -; J gene: TRBJ1-1; CDR3 DNA: TGCGCCAGCAGCCATCGGGACGGGAACACTGAAGCTTTCTTT; CDR3 protein: CASSHRDGNTEAFF
clone size: -; V gene: TRBV7-8; D gene: -; J gene: TRBJ2-2; CDR3 DNA: TGTGCCAGCAGCTCTCAGGGATGGAGCACCGGGGAGCTGTTTTTT; CDR3 protein: CASSSQGWSTGELFF
clone size: once; V gene: TRBV19; D gene: TRBD1; J gene: TRBJ1-5; CDR3 DNA: TGTGCCAGTAGGAACCGGGACAGGGCCAATCAGCCCCAGCATTTT; CDR3 protein: CASRNRDRANQPQHF
clone size: -; V gene: TRBV14; D gene: TRBD2; J gene: TRBJ2-5; CDR3 DNA: TGTGCCAGCAGCCTTGCCGAGGGACTAGGCTCCCAGTACTTC; CDR3 protein: CASSLAEGLGSQYF
clone size: -; V gene: TRBV18; D gene: -; J gene: TRBJ1-1; CDR3 DNA: TGTGCCAGCTCACCACTGGGGGGAGGAGTGGACACTGAAGCTTTCTTT; CDR3 protein: CASSPLGGGVDTEAFF
clone size: few; V gene: TRBV5-1; D gene: -; J gene: TRBJ2-7; CDR3 DNA: TGCGCCAGCAGCTTGACAGGGCCCTACGAGCAGTACTTC; CDR3 protein: CASSLTGPYEQYF
clone size: few; V gene: TRBV9; D gene: -; J gene: TRBJ2-7; CDR3 DNA: TGTGCCAGCAGCCCCTCTCTCGCATACGAGCAGTACTTC; CDR3 protein: CASSPSLAYEQYF
clone size: few; V gene: TRBV2; D gene: -; J gene: TRBJ1-1; CDR3 DNA: TGTGCCAGCAGTGAAAACAGGGACTTGACTGAAGCTTTCTTT; CDR3 protein: CASSENRDLTEAFF
clone size: -; V gene: TRBV5-6; D gene: -; J gene: TRBJ1-2; CDR3 DNA: TGTGCCAGCAGCTTGGATTGGGGAACCTATGGCTACACCTTC; CDR3 protein: CASSLDWGTYGYTF
clone size: once; V gene: TRBV11-3; D gene: TRBD1; J gene: TRBJ2-2; CDR3 DNA: TGTGCCAGCAGCTTCGGACAGGGGACCACCGGGGAGCTGTTTTTT; CDR3 protein: CASSFGQGTTGELFF
clone size: -; V gene: TRBV6-5; D gene: TRBD1; J gene: TRBJ1-2; CDR3 DNA: TGTGCCAGCACCAACAGGGGGAATAACTATGGCTACACCTTC; CDR3 protein: CASTNRGNNYGYTF
clone size: -; V gene: TRBV7-3; D gene: -; J gene: TRBJ2-3; CDR3 DNA: TGTGCCAGCAGCTTAACGGGTGAGGGTCATACGCAGTATTTT; CDR3 protein: CASSLTGEGHTQYF
clone size: once; V gene: TRBV11-2; D gene: -; J gene: TRBJ2-3; CDR3 DNA: TGTGCCAGCAGCTATAGCACAGATACGCAGTATTTT; CDR3 protein: CASSYSTDTQYF
clone size: -; V gene: TRBV25-1; D gene: TRBD1; J gene: TRBJ2-7; CDR3 DNA: TGTGCCAGCAGTGAATGGGGACAGGAGGACCACTCCTACGAGCAGTACTTC; CDR3 protein: CASSEWGQEDHSYEQYF
clone size: -; V gene: TRBV5-4; D gene: -; J gene: TRBJ1-1; CDR3 DNA: TGTGCCAGCAGGGTGGGGGCGAACACTGAAGCTTTCTTT; CDR3 protein: CASRVGANTEAFF
clone size: few; V gene: TRBV2; D gene: -; J gene: TRBJ1-5; CDR3 DNA: TGTGCCAGCAGTCCAAGCAATCAGCCCCAGCATTTT; CDR3 protein: CASSPSNQPQHF
clone size: -; V gene: TRBV14; D gene: -; J gene: TRBJ1-4; CDR3 DNA: TGTGCCAGCAGCCAAGACGGCAGACTACCCGAAAAACTGTTTTTT; CDR3 protein: CASSQDGRLPEKLFF
clone size: -; V gene: TRBV2; D gene: -; J gene: TRBJ1-5; CDR3 DNA: TGTGCCAGCAGACCTCTGGGACATTACAATCAGCCCCAGCATTTT; CDR3 protein: CASRPLGHYNQPQHF
clone size: -; V gene: TRBV7-9; D gene: -; J gene: TRBJ2-7; CDR3 DNA: TGTGCCAGCAGCTTACAGGGCGGGTATGCCTACGAGCAGTACTTC; CDR3 protein: CASSLQGGYAYEQYF